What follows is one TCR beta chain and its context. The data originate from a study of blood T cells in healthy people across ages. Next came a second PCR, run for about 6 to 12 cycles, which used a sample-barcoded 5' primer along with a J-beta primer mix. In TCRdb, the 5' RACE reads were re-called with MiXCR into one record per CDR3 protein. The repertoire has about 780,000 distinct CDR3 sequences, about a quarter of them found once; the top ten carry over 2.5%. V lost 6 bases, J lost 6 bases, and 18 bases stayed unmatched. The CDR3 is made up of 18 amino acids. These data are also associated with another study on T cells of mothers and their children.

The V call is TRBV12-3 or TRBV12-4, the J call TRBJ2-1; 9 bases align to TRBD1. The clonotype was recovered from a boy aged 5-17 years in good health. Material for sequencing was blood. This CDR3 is CASRGGQGKGGPFNEQFF. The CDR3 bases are TGTGCCAGCAGAGGGGGACAGGGCAAGGGTGGCCCTTTCAATGAGCAGTTCTTC.